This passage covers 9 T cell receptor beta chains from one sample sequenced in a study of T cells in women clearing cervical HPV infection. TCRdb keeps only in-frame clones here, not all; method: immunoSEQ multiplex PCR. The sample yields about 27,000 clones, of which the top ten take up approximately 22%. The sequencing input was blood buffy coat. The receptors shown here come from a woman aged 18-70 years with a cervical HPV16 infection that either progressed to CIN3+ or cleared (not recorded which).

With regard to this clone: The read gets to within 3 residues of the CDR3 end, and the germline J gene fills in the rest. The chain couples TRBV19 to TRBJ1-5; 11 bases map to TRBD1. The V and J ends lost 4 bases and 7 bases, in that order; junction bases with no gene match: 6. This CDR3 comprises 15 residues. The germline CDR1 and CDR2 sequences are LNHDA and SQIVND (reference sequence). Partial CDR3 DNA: TGTGCCAGTAGTACGGGGACAGGGGGTGGGCAGCCC. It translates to CASSTGTGGGQP. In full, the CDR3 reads CASSTGTGGGQPQHF.

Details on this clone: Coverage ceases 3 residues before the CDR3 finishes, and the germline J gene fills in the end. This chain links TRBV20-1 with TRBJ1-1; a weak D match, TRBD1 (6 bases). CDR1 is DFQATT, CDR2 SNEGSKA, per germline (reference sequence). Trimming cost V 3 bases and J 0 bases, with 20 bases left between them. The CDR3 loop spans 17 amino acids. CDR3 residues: CSAREIGGQLMNTEAFF. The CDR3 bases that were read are TGCAGTGCTAGGGAGATAGGGGGTCAACTCATGAACACTGAA.

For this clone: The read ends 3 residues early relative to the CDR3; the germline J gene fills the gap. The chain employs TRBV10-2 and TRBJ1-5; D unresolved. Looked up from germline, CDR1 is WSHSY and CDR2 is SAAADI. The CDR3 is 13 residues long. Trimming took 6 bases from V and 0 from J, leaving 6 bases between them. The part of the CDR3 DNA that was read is TGCGCCAGCAGCAGTAATAGCAATCAGCCC. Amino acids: CASSSNSNQP. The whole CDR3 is CASSSNSNQPQHF.

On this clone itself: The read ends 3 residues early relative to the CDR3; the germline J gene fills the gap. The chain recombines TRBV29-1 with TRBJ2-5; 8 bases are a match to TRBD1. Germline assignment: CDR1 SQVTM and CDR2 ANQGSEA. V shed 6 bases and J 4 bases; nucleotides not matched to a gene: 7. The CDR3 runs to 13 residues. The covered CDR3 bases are TGCAGCGTCGCCAGGGGGCAGGGAGAGACC. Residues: CSVARGQGET. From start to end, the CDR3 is CSVARGQGETQYF.

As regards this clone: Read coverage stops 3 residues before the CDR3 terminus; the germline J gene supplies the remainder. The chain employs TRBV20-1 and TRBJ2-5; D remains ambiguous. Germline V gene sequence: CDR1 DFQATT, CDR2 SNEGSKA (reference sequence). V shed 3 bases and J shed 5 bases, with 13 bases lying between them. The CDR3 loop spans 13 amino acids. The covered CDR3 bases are TGCAGTGCTAGGACAACCCTCCGGGAGACC. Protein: CSARTTLRET. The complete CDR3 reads CSARTTLRETQYF.

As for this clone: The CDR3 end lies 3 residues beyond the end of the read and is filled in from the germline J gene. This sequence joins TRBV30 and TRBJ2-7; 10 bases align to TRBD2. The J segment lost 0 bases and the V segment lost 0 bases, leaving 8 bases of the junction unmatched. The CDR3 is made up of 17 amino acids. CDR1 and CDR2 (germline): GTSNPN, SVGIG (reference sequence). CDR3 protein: CAWSVGSGTSDSYEQYF. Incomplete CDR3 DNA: TGTGCCTGGAGTGTAGGGTCCGGGACTAGCGACTCCTACGAG.

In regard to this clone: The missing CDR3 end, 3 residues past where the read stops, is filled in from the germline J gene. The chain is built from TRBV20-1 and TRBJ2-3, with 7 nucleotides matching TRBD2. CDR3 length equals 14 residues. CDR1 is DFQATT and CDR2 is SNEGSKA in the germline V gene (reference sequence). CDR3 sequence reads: CSAISGLVKETQYF. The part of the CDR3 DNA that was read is TGCAGTGCGATTTCAGGACTAGTTAAAGAGACG.

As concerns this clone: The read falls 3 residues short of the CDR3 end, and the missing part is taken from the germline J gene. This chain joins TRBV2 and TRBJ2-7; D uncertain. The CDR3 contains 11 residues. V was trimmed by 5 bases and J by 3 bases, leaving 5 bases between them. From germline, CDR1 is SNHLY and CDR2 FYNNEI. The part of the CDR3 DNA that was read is TGTGCCAGCAGTTCAGACTACGAG. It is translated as CASSSDYE. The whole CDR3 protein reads CASSSDYEQYF.

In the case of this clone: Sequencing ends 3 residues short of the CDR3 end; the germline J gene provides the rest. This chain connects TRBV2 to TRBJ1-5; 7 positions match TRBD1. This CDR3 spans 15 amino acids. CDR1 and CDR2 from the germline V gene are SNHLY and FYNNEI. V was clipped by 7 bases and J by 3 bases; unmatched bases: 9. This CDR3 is CASTPTGTVNQPQHF. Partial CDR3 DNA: TGTGCCAGCACTCCAACCGGGACAGTCAATCAGCCC.